This TCR beta chain was profiled in a study of tumor-infiltrating lymphocytes in primary liver carcinoma (dated by TCRdb to about 2017). Concerning the study at large: Roughly 5 patients with histopathologically diagnosed primary liver carcinoma underwent surgical resection in China between November 2015 and 2016. Hepatocellular carcinoma (four) or combined HCC and intrahepatic cholangiocarcinoma (one) was present in the five patients, who were three men and two women aged 30 to 69 years. The five patients had tumors staged T1-T3 N0M0, with maximum diameters ranging from about 4.2 to 10 cm. Samples yielded roughly 3.65 to 7.13 million productive TCRbeta reads; read depth did not differ significantly between tissue types. The study combined TCRbeta repertoire sequencing, expression microarrays and whole-exome sequencing across five regions of each liver tumor, with adjacent normal tissue and blood. TCRbeta repertoire sequencing covered about 35 specimens from 5 patients: about 25 tumor regions, 5 adjacent noncancerous liver tissues and 5 peripheral blood samples. Reproducibility between technical replicate repertoires was high, with correlation coefficients above 0.95 and mean shared-clone rates approximately 0.91.

The CDR3 sequence holds 15 residues, the cysteine and phenylalanine included. Only CDR3 DNA is held: 45 bases, read in frame from base 1. CDR1 and CDR2 (SQVTM, ANQGSEA) derive from the germline V gene. Blood RNA was extracted from unsorted whole blood using TRIzol reagent, and germline DNA was obtained with the DNeasy Blood & Tissue kit. At the time of sampling, the patients were treatment-naive and had chronic HBV infection. Approximately 3.8 milliliters of peripheral blood were collected into K2EDTA tubes before surgery. Beyond this particular receptor, the publication reports: Repertoire overlap was found to be higher between tumor regions (mean around 35%) than between tumor-adjacent (around 17%) or tumor-blood (around 15%) pairs, consistent with antigen-driven expansion. Comparison of CD4+ and CD8+ T cell repertoires was precluded by the use of bulk unsorted samples. With just a few patients in the study, the authors point out that the findings should be validated in a larger study. The top 250 clones accounted for a significantly greater share of the repertoire in tumors than in blood (p = 0.039). Because sequencing covered only the TCR beta chain and unpaired alpha chains were not captured, true repertoire diversity is likely underestimated.

Starting from about 550 ng total RNA, TCRbeta-specific cDNA was produced by reverse transcription with a constant-region primer and ProtoScript II reverse transcriptase. Construction of the TCRbeta libraries relied on three nested rounds of multiplex PCR, following a slightly modified ARM-PCR procedure. Multiplex TRBV1-TRBV30 forward primers and a Cbeta reverse primer were used in the first two PCR rounds, each of which was run for around 10 cycles. Sample barcodes and Illumina adapters were added in a final 25-cycle PCR using Deep VentR polymerase. Amplicons of 200-500 bp were gel-purified with a QIAquick gel extraction kit before sequencing. An Illumina HiSeq 2500 was used to sequence the TCRbeta amplicons with 250-bp paired-end reads. The paper's data handling went like this. To recover full CDR3 sequences, reads were quality-trimmed using Trimmomatic v0.33 and paired reads were then merged using FLASH v1.2.11. MiGEC v1.2.1b assigned V, D and J germline segments to the rearranged TCRbeta sequences. VDJtools v1.0.0 computed clonotype statistics and Shannon-Wiener diversity indices. Except for diversity analysis, only the 250 most abundant clonotypes of each sample were used in subsequent analyses to reduce sampling bias. TCRdb's own reprocessing of the public reads used fastp at Q25 and MiXCR and kept productive beta chains. Rows with a matching CDR3 protein are joined into one entry that keeps the most common DNA and genes. TCRdb's processing, not the authors' own work, is the source of the V and J calls. This sample is represented by 330,000 or so distinct CDR3 sequences; less than 75% of them were singletons. Clones ranked in the top ten supply about 6.1% of the sample.

As regards this clonotype: It lacks a known antigen. A much bigger clone sits one base away, suggesting this may be a read error.

In this chain, TRBV29-1 is recombined with TRBJ1-2; a stretch of 9 junction bases matches TRBD1. This sequence was found in a middle-aged man with primary liver carcinoma and hepatitis B virus infection. The sample comprised peripheral blood. The CDR3 has the sequence CSVPTGQGRSYGYNF. At the DNA level, the sequence is TGCAGCGTTCCGACGGGACAGGGTAGGAGCTATGGCTACAACTTC.